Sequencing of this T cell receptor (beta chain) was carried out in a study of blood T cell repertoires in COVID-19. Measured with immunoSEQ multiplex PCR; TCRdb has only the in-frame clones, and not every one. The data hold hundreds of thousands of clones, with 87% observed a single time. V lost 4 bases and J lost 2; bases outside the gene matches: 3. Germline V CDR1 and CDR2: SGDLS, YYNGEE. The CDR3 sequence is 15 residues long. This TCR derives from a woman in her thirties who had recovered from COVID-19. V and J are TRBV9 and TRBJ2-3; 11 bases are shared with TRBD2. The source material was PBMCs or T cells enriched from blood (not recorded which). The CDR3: CASSLAGGLTDTQYF. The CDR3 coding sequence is TGTGCCAGCAGCCTAGCGGGGGGCCTCACAGATACGCAGTATTTT.